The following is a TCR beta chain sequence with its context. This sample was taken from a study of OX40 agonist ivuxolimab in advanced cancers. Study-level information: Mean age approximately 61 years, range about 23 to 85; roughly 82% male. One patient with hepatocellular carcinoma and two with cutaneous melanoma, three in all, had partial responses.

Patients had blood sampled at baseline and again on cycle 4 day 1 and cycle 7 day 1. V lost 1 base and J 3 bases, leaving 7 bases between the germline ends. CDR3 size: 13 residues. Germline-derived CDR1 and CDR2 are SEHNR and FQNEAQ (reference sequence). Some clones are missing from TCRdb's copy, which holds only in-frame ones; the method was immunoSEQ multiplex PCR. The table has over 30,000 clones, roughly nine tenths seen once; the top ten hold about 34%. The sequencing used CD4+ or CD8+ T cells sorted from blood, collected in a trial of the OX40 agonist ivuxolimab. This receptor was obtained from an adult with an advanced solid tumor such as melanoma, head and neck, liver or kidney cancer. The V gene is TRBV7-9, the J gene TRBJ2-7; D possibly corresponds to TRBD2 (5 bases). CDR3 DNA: TGTGCCAGCAGCTTAGGGGGAGTCTACGAGCAGTACTTC. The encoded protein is CASSLGGVYEQYF.